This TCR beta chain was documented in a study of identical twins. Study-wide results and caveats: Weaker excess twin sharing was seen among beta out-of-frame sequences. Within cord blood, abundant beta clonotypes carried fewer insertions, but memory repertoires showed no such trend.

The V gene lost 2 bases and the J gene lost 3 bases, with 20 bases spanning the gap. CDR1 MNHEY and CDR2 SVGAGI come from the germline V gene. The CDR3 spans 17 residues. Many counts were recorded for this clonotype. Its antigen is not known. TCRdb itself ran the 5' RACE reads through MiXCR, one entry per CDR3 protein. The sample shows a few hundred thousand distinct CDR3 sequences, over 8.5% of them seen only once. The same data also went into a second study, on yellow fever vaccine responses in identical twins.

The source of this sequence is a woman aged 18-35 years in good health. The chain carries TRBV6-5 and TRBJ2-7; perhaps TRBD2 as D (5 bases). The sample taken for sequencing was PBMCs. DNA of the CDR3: TGTGCCAGCAGTTACCGGGGAGTCAAATCCTCCCACTACGAGCAGTACTTC. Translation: CASSYRGVKSSHYEQYF.